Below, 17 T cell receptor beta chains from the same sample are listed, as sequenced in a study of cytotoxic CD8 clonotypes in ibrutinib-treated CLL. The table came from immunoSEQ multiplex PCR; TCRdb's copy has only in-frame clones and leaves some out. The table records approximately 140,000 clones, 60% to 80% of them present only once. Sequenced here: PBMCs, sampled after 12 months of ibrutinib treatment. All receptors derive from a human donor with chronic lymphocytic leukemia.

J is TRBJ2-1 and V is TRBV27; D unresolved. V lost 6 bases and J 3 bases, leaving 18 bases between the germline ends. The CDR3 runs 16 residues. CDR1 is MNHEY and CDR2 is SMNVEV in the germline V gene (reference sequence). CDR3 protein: CASSPQTILRYNEQFF. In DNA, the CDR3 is TGTGCCAGCAGCCCGCAGACAATCCTACGCTACAATGAGCAGTTCTTC.

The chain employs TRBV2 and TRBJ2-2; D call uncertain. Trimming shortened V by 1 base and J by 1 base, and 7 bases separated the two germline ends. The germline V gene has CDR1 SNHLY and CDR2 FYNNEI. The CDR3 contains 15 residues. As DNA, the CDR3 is TGTGCCAGCAGTGAAGTGAGTCTGAACACCGGGGAGCTGTTTTTT. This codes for CASSEVSLNTGELFF.

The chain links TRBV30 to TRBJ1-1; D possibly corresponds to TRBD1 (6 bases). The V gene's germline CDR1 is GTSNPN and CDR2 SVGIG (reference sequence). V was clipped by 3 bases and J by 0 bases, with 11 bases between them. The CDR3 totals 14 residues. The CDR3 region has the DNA TGTGCCTGGAGCACGGGGGCTATGAACACTGAAGCTTTCTTT. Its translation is CAWSTGAMNTEAFF. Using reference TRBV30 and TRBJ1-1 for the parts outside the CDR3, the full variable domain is SQTIHQWPATLVQPVGSPLSLECTVEGTSNPNLYWYRQAAGRGLQLLFYSVGIGQISSEVPQNLSASRPQDRQFILSSKKLLLSDSGFYLCAWSTGAMNTEAFFGQGTRLTVV.

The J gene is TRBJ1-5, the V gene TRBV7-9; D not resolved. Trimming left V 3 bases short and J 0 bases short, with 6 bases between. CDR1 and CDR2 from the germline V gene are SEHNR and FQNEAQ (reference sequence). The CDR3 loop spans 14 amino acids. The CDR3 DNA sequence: TGTGCCAGCAGCTTGCTTGATAGCAATCAGCCCCAGCATTTT. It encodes CASSLLDSNQPQHF.

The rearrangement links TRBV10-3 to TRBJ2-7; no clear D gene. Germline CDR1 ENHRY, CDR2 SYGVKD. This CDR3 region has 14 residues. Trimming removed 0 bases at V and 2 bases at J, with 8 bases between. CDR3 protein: CAISESVATYEQYF. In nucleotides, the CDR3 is TGTGCCATCAGTGAGTCCGTTGCCACCTACGAGCAGTACTTC.

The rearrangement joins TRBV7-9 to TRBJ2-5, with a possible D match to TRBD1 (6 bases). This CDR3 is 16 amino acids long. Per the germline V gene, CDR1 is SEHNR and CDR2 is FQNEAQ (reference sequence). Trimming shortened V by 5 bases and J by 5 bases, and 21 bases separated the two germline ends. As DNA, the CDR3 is TGTGCCAGCAGCGCCACGCTTGGGGGCGGTAGGGAGACCCAGTACTTC. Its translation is CASSATLGGGRETQYF.

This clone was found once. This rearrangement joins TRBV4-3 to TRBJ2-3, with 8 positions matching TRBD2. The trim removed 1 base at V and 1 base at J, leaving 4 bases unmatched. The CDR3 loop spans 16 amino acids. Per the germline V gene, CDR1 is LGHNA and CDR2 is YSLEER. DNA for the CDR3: TGCGCCAGCAGCCAAGTGATAGCGGGACGCACAGATACGCAGTATTTT. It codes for CASSQVIAGRTDTQYF.

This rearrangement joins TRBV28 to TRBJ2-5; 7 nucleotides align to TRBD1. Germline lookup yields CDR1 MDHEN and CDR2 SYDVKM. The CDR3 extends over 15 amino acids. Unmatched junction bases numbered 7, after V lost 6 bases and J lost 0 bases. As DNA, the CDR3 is TGTGCCAGCAGACCGACAGGGAACCACCAAGAGACCCAGTACTTC. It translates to CASRPTGNHQETQYF. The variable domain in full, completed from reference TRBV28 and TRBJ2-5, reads DVKVTQSSRYLVKRTGEKVFLECVQDMDHENMFWYRQDPGLGLRLIYFSYDVKMKEKGDIPEGYSVSREKKERFSLILESASTNQTSMYLCASRPTGNHQETQYFGPGTRLLVL.

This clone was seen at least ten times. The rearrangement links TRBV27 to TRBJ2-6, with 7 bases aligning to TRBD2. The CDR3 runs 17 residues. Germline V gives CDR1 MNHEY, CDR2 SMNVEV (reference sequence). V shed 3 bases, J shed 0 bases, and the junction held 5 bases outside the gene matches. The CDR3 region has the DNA TGTGCCAGCAGTTTTGGCAGGGACTACTCTGGGGCCAACGTCCTGACTTTC. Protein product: CASSFGRDYSGANVLTF.

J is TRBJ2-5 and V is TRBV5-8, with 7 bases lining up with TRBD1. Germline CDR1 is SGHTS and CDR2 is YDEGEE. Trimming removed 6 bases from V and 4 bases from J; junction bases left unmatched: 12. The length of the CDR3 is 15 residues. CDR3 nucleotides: TGTGCCAGCACCCCGGGACAGCCAGTTTTAGAGACCCAGTACTTC. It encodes CASTPGQPVLETQYF.

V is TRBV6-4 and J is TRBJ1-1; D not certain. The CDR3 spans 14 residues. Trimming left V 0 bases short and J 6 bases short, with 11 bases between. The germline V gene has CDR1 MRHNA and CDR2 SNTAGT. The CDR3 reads CASSDSLGFSEAFF. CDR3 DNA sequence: TGTGCCAGCAGTGACTCATTGGGTTTCTCTGAAGCTTTCTTT.

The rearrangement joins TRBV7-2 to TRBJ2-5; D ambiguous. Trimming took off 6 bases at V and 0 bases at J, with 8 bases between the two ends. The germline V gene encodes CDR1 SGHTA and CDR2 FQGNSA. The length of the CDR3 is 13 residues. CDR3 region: CASSQVNQETQYF. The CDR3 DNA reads TGTGCCAGCAGTCAGGTGAACCAAGAGACCCAGTACTTC.

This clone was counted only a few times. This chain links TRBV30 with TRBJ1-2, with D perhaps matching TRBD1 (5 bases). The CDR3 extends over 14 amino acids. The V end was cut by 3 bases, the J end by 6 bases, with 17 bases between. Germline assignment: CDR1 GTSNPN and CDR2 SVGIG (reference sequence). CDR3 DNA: TGTGCCTGGAGCAAGGGTATACAGGATAATGGCTACACCTTC. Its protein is CAWSKGIQDNGYTF.

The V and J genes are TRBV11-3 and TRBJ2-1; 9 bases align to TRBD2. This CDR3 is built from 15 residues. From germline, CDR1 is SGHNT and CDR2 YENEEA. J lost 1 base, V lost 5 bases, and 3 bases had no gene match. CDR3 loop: CASSPSGTSYNEQFF. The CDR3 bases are TGTGCCAGCAGCCCTAGCGGGACATCCTACAATGAGCAGTTCTTC. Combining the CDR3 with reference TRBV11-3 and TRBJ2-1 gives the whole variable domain EAGVVQSPRYKIIEKKQPVAFWCNPISGHNTLYWYLQNLGQGPELLIRYENEEAVDDSQLPKDRFSAERLKGVDSTLKIQPAELGDSAVYLCASSPSGTSYNEQFFGPGTRLTVL.

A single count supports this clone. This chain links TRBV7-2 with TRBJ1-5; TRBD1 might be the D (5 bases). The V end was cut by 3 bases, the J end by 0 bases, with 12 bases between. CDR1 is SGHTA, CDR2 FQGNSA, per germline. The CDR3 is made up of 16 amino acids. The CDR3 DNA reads TGTGCCAGCAGCTTCCAGGGCGTACATAGCAATCAGCCCCAGCATTTT. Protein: CASSFQGVHSNQPQHF.

CDR3 in amino acids: CASSLGRGDSPLHF. DNA of the CDR3: TGTGCCAGCAGCTTAGGCAGAGGGGATTCACCCCTCCACTTT. V and J are TRBV5-4 and TRBJ1-6; possibly TRBD1 for D (5 bases). This CDR3 has 14 amino acids. Germline CDR1 is SGHNT and CDR2 is YYREEE (reference sequence). V was clipped by 2 bases and J by 8 bases, with 11 bases between them. Drawing the rest from reference TRBV5-4 and TRBJ1-6, the complete variable domain is ETGVTQSPTHLIKTRGQQVTLRCSSQSGHNTVSWYQQALGQGPQFIFQYYREEENGRGNFPPRFSGLQFPNYSSELNVNALELDDSALYLCASSLGRGDSPLHFGNGTRLTVT.

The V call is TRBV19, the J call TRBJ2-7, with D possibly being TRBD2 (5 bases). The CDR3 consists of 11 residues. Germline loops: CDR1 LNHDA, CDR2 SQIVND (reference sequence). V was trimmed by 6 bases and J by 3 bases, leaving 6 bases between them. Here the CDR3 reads CASSRDYEQYF. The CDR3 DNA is TGTGCCAGTAGCCGGGACTACGAGCAGTACTTC.